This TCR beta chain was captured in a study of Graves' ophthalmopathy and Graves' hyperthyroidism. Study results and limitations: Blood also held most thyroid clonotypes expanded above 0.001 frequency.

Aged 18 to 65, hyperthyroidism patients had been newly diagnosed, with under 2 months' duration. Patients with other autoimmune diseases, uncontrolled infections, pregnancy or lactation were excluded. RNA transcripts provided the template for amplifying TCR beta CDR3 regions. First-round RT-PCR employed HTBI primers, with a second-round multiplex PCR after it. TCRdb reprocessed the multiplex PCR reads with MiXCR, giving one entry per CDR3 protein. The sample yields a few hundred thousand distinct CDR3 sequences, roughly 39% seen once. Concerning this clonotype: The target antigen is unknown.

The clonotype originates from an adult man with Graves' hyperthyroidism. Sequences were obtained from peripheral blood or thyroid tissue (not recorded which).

The CDR3 DNA follows: TGTGCCACCAGCAGAGAGCAAGCCTTCCCCAACGAGCAGTACTTC. Its translation: CATSREQAFPNEQYF. The gene calls are TRBV15 and TRBJ2-7; D ambiguous. Germline CDR1 and CDR2: LNHNV and YYDKDF (reference sequence). The CDR3 consists of 15 residues. Trimming left V 0 bases short and J 5 bases short, with 14 bases between.